The 11 T cell receptor beta chains presented below share a single source sample, sequenced in a study of human T cells and chemical hapten exposure. Via MiXCR, TCRdb re-called the RACE reads, giving one row per CDR3 protein. This table has some 400,000 distinct CDR3 sequences, 5% to 6.5% appearing once. Time point given: pre-sensitization, week 0. As for treatment: therapeutic diphenylcyclopropenone sensitization with weekly scalp DPC. Sequences were derived from whole blood, sampled in connection with sensitization to the hapten diphenylcyclopropenone (DPC). All receptors come from a woman between 50 and 59 years old with alopecia areata. Some clones in this sample may be carry-over from other donors' samples.

This clonotype turned up a few times. The rearrangement links TRBV6-1 to TRBJ1-1, with 9 bases that match TRBD1. The germline V gene has CDR1 MNHNS and CDR2 SASEGT. The V and J ends lost 2 bases and 4 bases, in that order; junction bases with no gene match: 5. The CDR3 totals 15 residues. CDR3 sequence reads: CASSERDRVLTEAFF. The CDR3 DNA is TGTGCCAGCAGTGAAAGGGACAGGGTCCTCACTGAAGCTTTCTTT.

This chain joins TRBV21-1 and TRBJ2-3; the table gives TRBD2 as D, unverified against the DNA. TRBV21-1 is classified as a pseudogene. This CDR3 has 21 amino acids. Here the CDR3 reads CASSKDWSSGRAVSRTDTQYF. The CDR3 region has the DNA TGTGCCAGCAGCAAAGATTGGTCTAGCGGGAGGGCCGTATCTCGCACAGATACGCAGTATTTT.

The chain combines TRBV3-1 with TRBJ2-3; 8 positions agree with TRBD2. Looked up from germline, CDR1 is LGHDT and CDR2 is YNNKEL (reference sequence). CDR3 size: 14 residues. After removal of 4 bases from V and 6 bases from J, the junction contained 6 bases not matched to a gene. This chain's CDR3 is CASSPSGSGDTQYF. The CDR3 DNA is TGTGCCAGCAGCCCGAGCGGGAGTGGGGATACGCAGTATTTT.

This clonotype was observed at least ten times. The chain employs TRBV29-1 and TRBJ1-2; no clear D gene. V lost 6 bases and J lost 8, with 13 bases in between. Germline lookup yields CDR1 SQVTM and CDR2 ANQGSEA. This CDR3 has 11 residues. The CDR3 DNA follows: TGCAGCGTCCTAGGGAAATCCGGCTACACCTTC. Translation gives CSVLGKSGYTF.

This clonotype has ten or more counts. The V and J genes are TRBV12-3 or TRBV12-4 and TRBJ1-5; D is unclear. This CDR3 is 12 amino acids long. V was pared by 6 bases and J by 3 bases, with 6 bases between. CDR3 protein: CASRLANQPQHF. In DNA, the CDR3 is TGTGCCAGCAGGCTCGCCAATCAGCCCCAGCATTTT.

The sample holds many counts of this clonotype. The chain has TRBV6-5 and TRBJ1-1; D ambiguous. Germline V gene lookup returns CDR1 MNHEY and CDR2 SVGAGI. With 5 bases removed from V and 6 bases from J, the gap between germline ends came to 19 bases. This CDR3 is 15 amino acids long. CDR3 loop: CASSPAGPLWSEAFF. The CDR3 bases are TGTGCCAGCAGTCCCGCCGGCCCTCTTTGGTCTGAAGCTTTCTTT.

Only a few counts were recorded for this clonotype. CDR3 nucleotides: TGCAGTGCTAGGGACACAGGGGTGGAGCAGTACTTC. Amino acid sequence: CSARDTGVEQYF. This chain connects TRBV20-1 to TRBJ2-7; 7 positions agree with TRBD1. The V gene end was trimmed by 3 bases and the J gene end by 7 bases; junction bases not matched to a gene: 6. The CDR3 contains 12 residues. The V gene's germline CDR1 is DFQATT and CDR2 SNEGSKA (reference sequence).

This clonotype came up many times. The chain links TRBV5-1 to TRBJ2-1, with 11 bases that match TRBD2. The CDR3 spans 16 residues. Germline CDR1 reads SGHRS; CDR2 reads YFSETQ. The junction had 5 bases not matched to a gene; V was cut back by 4 bases and J by 2 bases. CDR3 sequence reads: CASSLYSGGAYNEQFF. The CDR3 DNA sequence: TGCGCCAGCAGCCTGTATAGCGGGGGGGCCTACAATGAGCAGTTCTTC.

This clonotype was detected many times. The V call is TRBV7-9, the J call TRBJ2-7; TRBD1 matches at 7 bases. The germline V gene has CDR1 SEHNR and CDR2 FQNEAQ (reference sequence). V shed 5 bases and J 1 base; nucleotides not matched to a gene: 5. CDR3 size: 14 residues. CDR3 region: CASSTGVTSYEQYF. CDR3 DNA: TGTGCCAGCAGCACAGGGGTCACATCCTACGAGCAGTACTTC.

This clonotype has a handful of counts. The rearrangement uses TRBV19 and TRBJ2-3; 7 nucleotides agree with TRBD1. Germline-derived CDR1 and CDR2 are LNHDA and SQIVND (reference sequence). Trimming took 0 bases from V and 0 from J; bases not matched to a gene: 3. CDR3 length: 16 residues. The CDR3 reads CASSIDAGGSTDTQYF. The DNA for the CDR3 is TGTGCCAGTAGTATAGATGCAGGGGGAAGCACAGATACGCAGTATTTT.

The gene calls are TRBV28 and TRBJ2-7; no clear D. The V end was cut by 7 bases, the J end by 2 bases, with 9 bases between. The CDR3 spans 12 residues. CDR1 is MDHEN and CDR2 is SYDVKM in the germline V gene. DNA for the CDR3: TGTGCCAGCACTGGGGATCCCTACGAGCAGTACTTC. It yields the protein CASTGDPYEQYF.